Listed below are T cell receptor beta chains from one sample, sequenced in a study of T cells in Graves' hyperthyroidism and ophthalmopathy. Using its own MiXCR run on the multiplex PCR reads, TCRdb lists one record per CDR3 protein. The table records about 500,000 distinct CDR3 sequences, approximately 48% of them present only once. The sequencing sample was made of peripheral blood or thyroid tissue (not recorded which). Every receptor here comes from an adult woman with Graves' disease, either hyperthyroidism or ophthalmopathy (not recorded which). The CDR3 runs from the conserved cysteine through the conserved F or W. The D gene is left open where the match is weak. Clone size is not always given. Where it is, it says once, few, many or a class for expanded clones.

j_gene,abundance,v_gene,d_gene,CDR3nt,CDR3aa
TRBJ2-7,.,TRBV10-3,.,TGTGCCATCAGTGGGGGCTACGAGCAGTACTTC,CAISGGYEQYF
TRBJ2-2,few,TRBV4-1,.,TGCGCCAGCAGCCAAAGGGCTAGCCGGGAGAACACCGGGGAGCTGTTTTTT,CASSQRASRENTGELFF
TRBJ1-6,few,TRBV7-2,TRBD1,TGTGCCAGCAGCTTAGGGACAGGTTATAATTCACCCCTCCACTTT,CASSLGTGYNSPLHF
TRBJ1-2,many,TRBV29-1,.,TGCAGCGTTGAAGCTAGACAGGAAAACTATGGCTACACCTTC,CSVEARQENYGYTF
TRBJ2-5,many,TRBV12-3/TRBV12-4,.,TGTGCCAGCAGTCCCTACCCCAGAGACCAAGAGACCCAGTACTTC,CASSPYPRDQETQYF
TRBJ1-3,many,TRBV9,TRBD1,TGTGCCAGCAGCGCAGGCCGGGACAGGTCTGGAAACACCATATATTTT,CASSAGRDRSGNTIYF
TRBJ2-1,once,TRBV20-1,TRBD1,TGCAGTGTTATTACAGGGGTTGAGCAGTTCTTC,CSVITGVEQFF
TRBJ2-7,few,TRBV9,.,TGTGCCAGCAGCGTAGGAGTACTACAGGACGAGCAGTACTTC,CASSVGVLQDEQYF
TRBJ1-3,once,TRBV11-2,.,TGTGCCAGCAGCCAATTCAAGAGCTCTGGAAACACCATATATTTT,CASSQFKSSGNTIYF
TRBJ2-7,.,TRBV7-8,.,TGTGCCAGCAGCCAAGATTCGGGCGGTTGGTACGAGCAGTACTTC,CASSQDSGGWYEQYF
TRBJ2-1,.,TRBV29-1,TRBD1,TGCAGCGTTGATAAGGGGTACAGGGGGAAGGGGAATGAGCAGTTCTTC,CSVDKGYRGKGNEQFF
TRBJ1-2,.,TRBV28,.,TGTGCCAGCACCAAGCCGGCTCAGGGCGGACTGACCTTC,CASTKPAQGGLTF
TRBJ1-5,.,TRBV9,TRBD1,TGTGCCAGCAGCTCACAGGGGAGGGGGGATCAGCCCCAGCATTTT,CASSSQGRGDQPQHF
TRBJ2-6,.,TRBV7-2,TRBD2,TGTGCCAGCAGAGAAGCGGGAGCTGGTGGGGCCAACGTCCTGACTTTC,CASREAGAGGANVLTF
TRBJ1-5,many,TRBV28,.,TGTGCCAGCAGTGGAGATCAGCCCCAGCATTTT,CASSGDQPQHF
TRBJ1-1,.,TRBV10-3,TRBD1,TGTGCCATCAGTGACCCCGGGACAGACACTGAAGCTTTCTTT,CAISDPGTDTEAFF
TRBJ1-1,.,TRBV2,.,TGTGCCAGCAGGGGGGGATTAGTGAACACTGAAGCTTTCTTT,CASRGGLVNTEAFF
TRBJ1-5,.,TRBV7-9,.,TGTGCCAGCAGCACAGACAATCAGCCCCAGCATTTT,CASSTDNQPQHF
TRBJ1-2,.,TRBV20-1,TRBD1,TGCAGTGCTGCCCGACCGGGACAGGGGGCGGACTATGGCTACACCTTC,CSAARPGQGADYGYTF
TRBJ1-1,few,TRBV6-5,TRBD1,TGTGCCAGCAGTTACCCAGGGGGCACTACTGAAGCTTTCTTT,CASSYPGGTTEAFF
TRBJ2-5,many,TRBV14,TRBD2,TGTGCCAGCAGCCCCCGGACTAGCGGGAGGGCTTGGGAGACCCAGTACTTC,CASSPRTSGRAWETQYF
TRBJ1-1,.,TRBV2,TRBD1,TGTGCCAGCAGGCTCAATCCAGGGGGTCGGAACACTGAAGCTTTCTTT,CASRLNPGGRNTEAFF
TRBJ2-7,many,TRBV10-3,.,TGTGCCATCAGTGAGTCTCGCTACGAGCAGTACTTC,CAISESRYEQYF
TRBJ1-4,few,TRBV29-1,TRBD1,TGCAGCGCTGAGGGGACAGTTAATGAAAAACTGTTTTTT,CSAEGTVNEKLFF
TRBJ1-1,.,TRBV3-1,.,TGTGCCAGCAGCCCTCCTTGGACAGTGAACACTGAAGCTTTCTTT,CASSPPWTVNTEAFF
TRBJ1-1,many,TRBV2,.,TGTGCCAGCAAAGCGACAGAGAACACTGAAGCTTTCTTT,CASKATENTEAFF
TRBJ2-7,.,TRBV7-3,TRBD2,TGTGCCAGCACCCCCGGTTGGCGGGAGGGCCGCGACGAGCAGTACTTC,CASTPGWREGRDEQYF
TRBJ1-1,.,TRBV3-1,.,TGTGCCAGCAGCCAAGCCTCCCAAGGTGAAGCTTTCTTT,CASSQASQGEAFF
TRBJ2-5,.,TRBV5-6,.,TGTGCCAGCAGCTTGCAGGGGCTTATGTACCAAGAGACCCAGTACTTC,CASSLQGLMYQETQYF
TRBJ1-2,few,TRBV19,.,TGTGCCAGTAGTATCACCCTCTCTCTCAACTATGGCTACACCTTC,CASSITLSLNYGYTF
TRBJ1-5,few,TRBV15,.,TGTGCCACCAGCAGAGACGGGAGTCCGAGGGATAGCAATCAGCCCCAGCATTTT,CATSRDGSPRDSNQPQHF
TRBJ2-7,.,TRBV5-1,TRBD1,TGCGCCAGCAGCTCCTATGGGACAGGGTTCGACGAGCAGTACTTC,CASSSYGTGFDEQYF
TRBJ2-2,many,TRBV7-3,TRBD2,TGTGCCAGCAGCTCGAGCGGGAGAGGAGGGGAGCTGTTTTTT,CASSSSGRGGELFF
TRBJ1-2,few,TRBV5-1,.,TGCGCCAGCAGCCACAAAACTAACTATGGCTACACCTTC,CASSHKTNYGYTF
TRBJ1-3,many,TRBV2,TRBD1,TGTGCCAGCAGGACACAGGGGAGCTCTGGAAACACCATATATTTT,CASRTQGSSGNTIYF
TRBJ2-7,many,TRBV7-2,.,TGTGCCAGCAGCTCCCGTCCGGGCCCCTACGAGCAGTACTTC,CASSSRPGPYEQYF
TRBJ2-2,.,TRBV11-1,.,TGTGCCAGCAGCTTGGGGGCTCAGAACACCGGGGAGCTGTTTTTT,CASSLGAQNTGELFF
TRBJ1-5,.,TRBV24-1,.,TGTGCCACCAGTGATCTGGGAGGGGGGAATCAGCCCCAGCATTTT,CATSDLGGGNQPQHF
TRBJ1-1,many,TRBV20-1,.,TGCAGTGCTAGAGAGGGAAACACTGAAGCTTTCTTT,CSAREGNTEAFF
TRBJ1-4,.,TRBV5-8,.,TGTGCCAGCAGCGCGTGGTCTAATGAAAAACTGTTTTTT,CASSAWSNEKLFF
TRBJ2-7,.,TRBV7-2,TRBD2,TGTGCCAGCACCGTGACTAGCGGTCCCTACGAGCAGTACTTC,CASTVTSGPYEQYF
TRBJ2-5,few,TRBV2,.,TGTGCCACCCGTGCTGCTCAAGAGACCCAGTACTTC,CATRAAQETQYF
TRBJ2-5,many,TRBV4-1,.,TGCGCCAGCAGCCCCGGAAAAGCAAGGTCGCTCCAAGAGACCCAGTACTTC,CASSPGKARSLQETQYF
TRBJ1-1,many,TRBV7-8,.,TGTGCCAGCAGCTTAGATTGGGTGAACACTGAAGCTTTCTTT,CASSLDWVNTEAFF